This paragraph reports one T cell receptor (beta chain). The antigen remains unidentified. This sample is drawn from a study of cytomegalovirus exposure and HLA in healthy donors. The study ran its PCR with 60 Vbeta and 13 Jbeta primers. Sequencing used immunoSEQ multiplex PCR; TCRdb keeps in-frame clones, though not all of them. The sample carries some 110,000 clones, over 70% recorded once. With 5 bases clipped from V and 1 base from J, the junction kept 6 bases outside the gene matches. This CDR3 has 15 residues. Germline lookup yields CDR1 KGHSH and CDR2 LQKENI. Study observations and caveats: Excluded: some indistinguishable V segments such as TRBV6-2 and TRBV6-3.

The origin of this receptor is a woman aged 18 to 35 in good health and CMV-seronegative. The specimen sequenced was PBMCs. The gene calls are TRBV18 and TRBJ1-1, with 8 nucleotides matching TRBD1. CDR3 nucleotide sequence: TGTGCCAGCTCAAGCGGACAGGGAGGGAACACTGAAGCTTTCTTT. Translated, it gives CASSSGQGGNTEAFF.